This is a list of T cell receptor beta chains from one sample in a study of blood T cell repertoires in COVID-19. Sequencing was performed with immunoSEQ multiplex PCR; in TCRdb, only in-frame clones are kept and a portion is missing. The table has about 75,000 clones, about 87% seen once. The sample comprised peripheral blood. The receptors originated from a woman in her fifties or sixties with acute or convalescent COVID-19. Both conserved end residues are part of each CDR3. A D gene is named only where the DNA matches it firmly. Not all rows give a size; the values are once, few, many and, for expanded clones, a class.

>TRBJ1-1|TRBV6-6|-|-
CASSPWTSPTEAFF
TGTGCCAGCAGCCCCTGGACATCGCCGACTGAAGCTTTCTTT
>TRBJ2-4|TRBV27|-|TRBD1
CASSAQGAMKNIQYF
TGTGCCAGCAGTGCTCAGGGGGCTATGAAAAACATTCAGTACTTC
>TRBJ2-5|TRBV28|-|-
CASAPAETGETQYF
TGTGCCAGCGCCCCCGCCGAGACGGGTGAGACCCAGTACTTC
>TRBJ1-4|TRBV28|once|-
CASSLSRGMGEKLFF
TGTGCCAGCAGTCTGTCCCGGGGGATGGGCGAAAAACTGTTTTTT
>TRBJ2-1|TRBV19|-|-
CASKRGISYNEQFF
TGTGCCAGTAAAAGGGGGATCTCCTACAATGAGCAGTTCTTC
>TRBJ2-6|TRBV6-6|-|TRBD1
CASSPRDRDAGANVLTF
TGTGCCAGCAGTCCCCGGGACAGAGACGCTGGGGCCAACGTCCTGACTTTC
>TRBJ2-3|TRBV6-6|-|TRBD2
CASRASGMGTDTQYF
TGTGCCAGCAGGGCTAGCGGGATGGGCACAGATACGCAGTATTTT
>TRBJ1-2|TRBV6-5|few|-
CASSYSPGVGYTF
TGTGCCAGCAGTTACTCCCCAGGGGTAGGCTACACCTTC
>TRBJ1-5|TRBV27|-|-
CAAAGSSNQPQHF
TGTGCCGCGGCGGGGAGTAGCAATCAGCCCCAGCATTTT
>TRBJ2-1|TRBV6-4|-|TRBD2
CASSGLAGGFNEQFF
TGTGCCAGCAGTGGACTAGCGGGAGGATTCAATGAGCAGTTCTTC
>TRBJ2-7|TRBV5-6|-|-
CASSPLGGAEQYF
TGTGCCAGCAGCCCCCTGGGGGGGGCCGAGCAGTACTTC
>TRBJ2-7|TRBV10-3|-|-
CAIMVDTPASYEQYF
TGTGCCATCATGGTCGACACCCCCGCTTCCTACGAGCAGTACTTC
>TRBJ1-2|TRBV11-2|-|-
CASSIPGVPPNYGYTF
TGTGCCAGCAGTATCCCCGGAGTGCCCCCTAACTATGGCTACACCTTC
>TRBJ1-6|TRBV7-3|-|TRBD1
CASSLTGTGSPLHF
TGTGCCAGCAGCTTAACGGGGACAGGGTCACCCCTCCACTTT
>TRBJ2-7|TRBV7-9|few|TRBD2
CATDALAGVYEQYF
TGTGCCACCGACGCCTTAGCGGGAGTCTACGAGCAGTACTTC
>TRBJ2-1|TRBV15|-|TRBD1
CATSTRDRGLGNEQFF
TGTGCCACCAGCACTCGGGACAGGGGGTTGGGCAATGAGCAGTTCTTC
>TRBJ1-3|TRBV9|-|TRBD1
CASSVGDRGLNTIYF
TGTGCCAGCAGCGTAGGGGACAGGGGGCTTAACACCATATATTTT
>TRBJ1-3|TRBV10-3|-|-
CATGGGSGNTIYF
TGTGCCACCGGAGGAGGTAGTGGAAACACCATATATTTT
>TRBJ2-7|TRBV18|-|-
CASSLGYYEQYF
TGTGCCAGCTCACTCGGGTACTACGAGCAGTACTTC
>TRBJ2-5|TRBV19|-|-
CASSTPSTGQETQYF
TGTGCCAGTAGTACGCCATCGACAGGCCAAGAGACCCAGTACTTC
>TRBJ1-1|TRBV30|-|TRBD1
CAYNRGPGAFF
TGTGCCTACAACAGGGGGCCGGGAGCTTTCTTT
>TRBJ1-4|TRBV18|-|TRBD1
CASSPGTGDEKLFF
TGTGCCAGCTCACCCGGGACAGGGGATGAAAAACTGTTTTTT
>TRBJ1-5|TRBV28|-|TRBD1
CASSFGTGAQPQHF
TGTGCCAGCAGTTTCGGGACAGGGGCTCAGCCCCAGCATTTT
>TRBJ2-1|TRBV27|-|TRBD2
CASKEGTSVYNEQFF
TGTGCCAGCAAGGAGGGGACTAGCGTTTACAATGAGCAGTTCTTC
>TRBJ1-2|TRBV29-1|-|-
CSVESRGSTYGYTF
TGCAGCGTTGAATCGCGAGGGAGTACCTATGGCTACACCTTC
>TRBJ1-1|TRBV5-1|few|-
CASSFLQTGVNTEAFF
TGCGCCAGCAGCTTCTTGCAGACAGGAGTGAACACTGAAGCTTTCTTT
>TRBJ2-1|TRBV7-9|few|-
CASSGRPWGRRSSYNEQFF
TGTGCCAGCAGCGGAAGACCTTGGGGGCGGAGGAGCTCCTACAATGAGCAGTTCTTC
>TRBJ1-4|TRBV9|-|TRBD1
CASSSRQGQNEKLFF
TGTGCCAGCAGCTCCCGACAGGGCCAAAATGAAAAACTGTTTTTT
>TRBJ1-4|TRBV12-3/TRBV12-4|-|-
CASRSTGSEKLFF
TGTGCCAGCAGGTCGACAGGCAGTGAAAAACTGTTTTTT
>TRBJ2-7|TRBV3-1/TRBV3-2|-|-
CASSQGVGSDEQYF
TGTGCCAGCAGCCAAGGAGTAGGGAGCGACGAGCAGTACTTC
>TRBJ2-3|TRBV30|-|TRBD2
CAWTGGGDTQYF
TGTGCCTGGACCGGGGGGGGAGATACGCAGTATTTT
>TRBJ2-3|TRBV19|-|-
CASSRRGGASVMRHTDTQYF
TGTGCCAGTAGCAGACGTGGCGGGGCTAGCGTGATGAGGCACACAGATACGCAGTATTTT
>TRBJ2-1|TRBV18|-|-
CASSPPQGSTYNEQFF
TGTGCCAGCTCTCCACCCCAGGGGTCCACCTACAATGAGCAGTTCTTC
>TRBJ2-3|TRBV19|-|-
CASKDRVGGTDTQYF
TGTGCCAGTAAAGACAGGGTTGGAGGGACAGATACGCAGTATTTT
>TRBJ1-6|TRBV28|-|-
CASTRGQIYNSPLHF
TGTGCCAGCACCCGAGGACAGATCTATAATTCACCCCTCCACTTT
>TRBJ1-2|TRBV3-1/TRBV3-2|-|TRBD1
CASSLNRGRGYGYTF
TGTGCCAGCAGCCTGAACAGGGGGCGCGGCTATGGCTACACCTTC
>TRBJ2-7|TRBV12-3/TRBV12-4|-|TRBD2
CASSLTSGRALDF
TGTGCCAGCAGTTTGACTAGCGGGAGGGCCCTAGACTTC
>TRBJ1-2|TRBV28|few|TRBD1
CASSSGTGPHGYTF
TGTGCCAGCAGTTCCGGGACAGGGCCCCATGGCTACACCTTC
>TRBJ1-5|TRBV27|-|-
CASRKPSRRVYSNQPQHF
TGTGCCAGCAGGAAACCCAGCCGGCGGGTGTATAGCAATCAGCCCCAGCATTTT
>TRBJ2-7|TRBV4-2|-|TRBD2
CASGLAGQHEQYF
TGTGCCAGCGGACTAGCGGGACAACACGAGCAGTACTTC
>TRBJ2-5|TRBV9|-|-
CASSLTGAGIQETQYF
TGTGCCAGCAGCCTGACCGGGGCGGGAATCCAAGAGACCCAGTACTTC
>TRBJ1-1|TRBV30|-|TRBD1
CAWRRDRTNTEAFF
TGTGCCTGGAGGAGGGACAGAACGAACACTGAAGCTTTCTTT
>TRBJ2-7|TRBV4-2|-|TRBD1
CASSQGGQGSPYEQYF
TGTGCCAGCAGCCAGGGGGGACAGGGGAGTCCCTACGAGCAGTACTTC
>TRBJ1-5|TRBV7-9|-|TRBD1
CASSSGQGNQPQHF
TGTGCCAGCAGCTCGGGACAGGGCAATCAGCCCCAGCATTTT
>TRBJ2-7|TRBV6-5|-|-
CASRGGGHEQYF
TGTGCCAGCAGGGGCGGAGGACACGAGCAGTACTTC
>TRBJ1-2|TRBV7-2|-|TRBD1
CASSLELGGVSF
TGTGCCAGCAGCTTAGAATTAGGGGGCGTCTCCTTC
>TRBJ2-7|TRBV6-5|once|-
CASHRVGVSYEQYF
TGTGCCAGCCACCGTGTAGGGGTCTCCTACGAGCAGTACTTC
>TRBJ1-1|TRBV7-2|-|-
CASSPRRDTEAFF
TGTGCCAGCAGCCCCCGGCGGGACACTGAAGCTTTCTTT
>TRBJ1-2|TRBV5-1|-|-
CASSSEGNYGYTF
TGCGCCAGCAGCTCGGAGGGTAACTATGGCTACACCTTC
>TRBJ2-7|TRBV10-3|-|-
CAISESTPRSSYEQYF
TGTGCCATCAGTGAGTCGACTCCGAGGAGCTCCTACGAGCAGTACTTC